What follows are 24 T cell receptor beta chains derived from one specimen sequenced in a study of cytomegalovirus exposure and HLA in healthy donors. The primer mix had 60 Vbeta and 13 Jbeta primers. Measured with immunoSEQ multiplex PCR; TCRdb has only the in-frame clones, and not every one. The sample has over 95,000 clones; over 60% are singletons. The sequenced sample was PBMCs. All receptors derive from a female donor in good health and CMV-seronegative.

This chain joins TRBV6-1 and TRBJ2-2; D is possibly TRBD1 (6 bases). Germline values: CDR1 MNHNS, CDR2 SASEGT. This CDR3 is 15 amino acids long. The V end lost 6 bases, the J end lost 4 bases, and 15 bases lay between the germline ends. CDR3 sequence reads: CASSLYGTTTGELFF. The CDR3 DNA follows: TGTGCCAGCAGCCTATACGGGACAACCACCGGGGAGCTGTTTTTT.

This chain's CDR3 is CASSLGPRDSGYTF. As DNA, the CDR3 is TGTGCCAGCAGCTTGGGACCCCGGGACTCAGGCTACACCTTC. The gene calls are TRBV5-8 and TRBJ1-2; D may be TRBD1 (5 bases). CDR1 is SGHTS and CDR2 is YDEGEE in the germline V gene. The length of the CDR3 is 14 residues. V was trimmed by 0 bases and J by 8 bases, leaving 14 bases between them. Full variable domain (missing parts from reference TRBV5-8 and TRBJ1-2): EAGVTQSPTHLIKTRGQQATLRCSPISGHTSVYWYQQALGLGLQFLLWYDEGEERNRGNFPPRFSGRQFPNYSSELNVNALELEDSALYLCASSLGPRDSGYTFGSGTRLTVV.

V and J are TRBV10-2 and TRBJ1-5, with TRBD1 as a possible D gene (5 bases). Trimming removed 1 base from V and 3 bases from J, with 10 bases in between. Germline values: CDR1 WSHSY, CDR2 SAAADI. The CDR3 is made up of 15 amino acids. CDR3 nucleotides: TGCGCCAGCAGTGAGTATCAGGGATACAATCAGCCCCAGCATTTT. Residues: CASSEYQGYNQPQHF.

This clone appeared a few times. The V gene is TRBV14, the J gene TRBJ2-3; 7 nucleotides align to TRBD1. V gave up 1 base and J gave up 6 bases; unmatched junction bases: 7. The CDR3 runs to 15 residues. The germline gives CDR1 SGHDN, CDR2 FVKESK. CDR3 coding DNA: TGTGCCAGCAGCCAAGTCGGGCAGGGGGAGGATACGCAGTATTTT. Translated, it gives CASSQVGQGEDTQYF.

The chain links TRBV6-6 to TRBJ2-1; 12 positions agree with TRBD2. Trimming removed 5 bases from V and 6 bases from J; junction bases left unmatched: 5. The CDR3 totals 15 residues. In germline, CDR1 is MNHNY, CDR2 SVGAGI (reference sequence). Written as DNA, the CDR3 is TGTGCCAGCAGTGAGACTAGCGGGAGATTCAATGAGCAGTTCTTC. It specifies CASSETSGRFNEQFF.

The V gene is TRBV7-6, the J gene TRBJ1-1; unclear D gene. The length of the CDR3 is 14 residues. V was trimmed by 1 base and J by 6 bases, leaving 12 bases between them. Germline-derived CDR1 and CDR2 are SGHVS and FNYEAQ. The CDR3 coding sequence is TGTGCCAGCAGCTTAGATATAGGGCGGGCTGAAGCTTTCTTT. Its translation: CASSLDIGRAEAFF.

Only one count was recorded for this clone. The chain combines TRBV5-1 with TRBJ2-1; the match to TRBD2 covers 15 bases. V shed 4 bases and J 6 bases; nucleotides not matched to a gene: 8. CDR1 and CDR2 (germline): SGHRS, YFSETQ. The CDR3 spans 17 residues. The CDR3 reads CASSPGTSGGPSNEQFF. Here the CDR3 DNA reads TGCGCCAGCAGCCCCGGGACTAGCGGGGGGCCATCCAATGAGCAGTTCTTC. The whole variable domain, remainder taken from reference TRBV5-1 and TRBJ2-1, is KAGVTQTPRYLIKTRGQQVTLSCSPISGHRSVSWYQQTPGQGLQFLFEYFSETQRNKGNFPGRFSGRQFSNSRSEMNVSTLELGDSALYLCASSPGTSGGPSNEQFFGPGTRLTVL.

Turning to this clone: At one boundary the junction diverges from the germline segment, which might be a read error. J is TRBJ2-5 and V is TRBV20-1; 8 positions agree with TRBD2. The CDR3 spans 11 residues. CDR1 and CDR2 from the germline V gene are DFQATT and SNEGSKA (reference sequence). The CDR3 bases are TGCAGTGCGGAACTAGCGGAGGCCCTGCACTTC. Its protein is CSAELAEALHF.

The chain couples TRBV4-1 to TRBJ1-5, with 8 bases aligning to TRBD1. V was clipped by 1 base and J by 3 bases; unmatched bases: 5. The CDR3 loop spans 16 amino acids. CDR1 is MGHRA, CDR2 YSYEKL, per germline. CDR3 protein: CASSQVHRGINQPQHF. CDR3 bases: TGCGCCAGCAGCCAAGTCCACAGGGGGATCAATCAGCCCCAGCATTTT.

Concerning this clone: A junction boundary mismatches the germline segment, possibly from a read error. The chain couples TRBV7-9 to TRBJ1-1; D not certain. The CDR3 runs 12 residues. CDR1 and CDR2 from the germline V gene are SEHNR and FQNEAQ (reference sequence). CDR3 coding DNA: TGTTCCAGCAGCTTAGGCGGGTTTGAAGCTTTCTTT. Its protein product is CSSSLGGFEAFF.

This rearrangement joins TRBV6-5 to TRBJ2-5; 10 bases map to TRBD2. This CDR3 region has 14 residues. V was pared by 6 bases and J by 5 bases, with 6 bases of the junction left unmatched. From germline, CDR1 is MNHEY and CDR2 SVGAGI. CDR3: CASRKRGGGETQYF. As DNA, the CDR3 is TGTGCCAGCAGAAAGCGGGGGGGCGGTGAGACCCAGTACTTC.

In this sample, this clone turned up once. This chain connects TRBV25-1 to TRBJ1-4, with a tentative D call TRBD1 (5 bases). The CDR3 loop spans 13 amino acids. Trimming removed 8 bases at V and 8 bases at J, with 15 bases between. Germline assignment: CDR1 MGHDK and CDR2 SYGVNS. The DNA of the CDR3 is TGTGCCAGCCGGGGCCGGGACTCGGAAAAACTGTTTTTT. It translates to CASRGRDSEKLFF.

The chain couples TRBV7-2 to TRBJ2-2; 7 nucleotides align to TRBD1. Per the germline V gene, CDR1 is SGHTA and CDR2 is FQGNSA. V shed 4 bases and J 3 bases; nucleotides not matched to a gene: 2. The CDR3 totals 14 residues. The CDR3 region has the DNA TGTGCCAGCAGCTCGGGACAGTACACCGGGGAGCTGTTTTTT. It is translated as CASSSGQYTGELFF. Variable domain in full (rest from reference TRBV7-2 and TRBJ2-2): GAGVSQSPSNKVTEKGKDVELRCDPISGHTALYWYRQSLGQGLEFLIYFQGNSAPDKSGLPSDRFSAERTGGSVSTLTIQRTQQEDSAVYLCASSSGQYTGELFFGEGSRLTVL.

This rearrangement joins TRBV7-3 to TRBJ2-3; 7 nucleotides align to TRBD1. The CDR3 runs to 20 residues. V was pared by 3 bases and J by 5 bases, with 23 bases of the junction left unmatched. The germline V gene has CDR1 SGHTA and CDR2 FQGTGA. The CDR3, as DNA: TGTGCCAGCAGCTTCCAATCCCCGGGCCGGTTGGGACAGCTTGGAGATACGCAGTATTTT. This codes for CASSFQSPGRLGQLGDTQYF.

This clone was recorded once. The chain carries TRBV5-1 and TRBJ2-2, with D perhaps matching TRBD1 (5 bases). Between the trimmed V and J ends, which lost 4 bases and 0 bases, there was a span of 19 bases. Germline CDR1 reads SGHRS; CDR2 reads YFSETQ. The CDR3 has 18 amino acids. CDR3 nucleotide sequence: TGCGCCAGCAGCACCTTGGGGCTTCTAAGATCGAACACCGGGGAGCTGTTTTTT. This encodes CASSTLGLLRSNTGELFF. The full variable domain, in which reference TRBV5-1 and TRBJ2-2 provide the parts outside the CDR3, is KAGVTQTPRYLIKTRGQQVTLSCSPISGHRSVSWYQQTPGQGLQFLFEYFSETQRNKGNFPGRFSGRQFSNSRSEMNVSTLELGDSALYLCASSTLGLLRSNTGELFFGEGSRLTVL.

The rearrangement joins TRBV6-6 to TRBJ2-7; TRBD2 matches at 10 bases. The CDR3 extends over 13 amino acids. CDR1 MNHNY and CDR2 SVGAGI come from the germline V gene (reference sequence). V was pared by 10 bases and J by 6 bases, with 9 bases of the junction left unmatched. Here the CDR3 reads CATRAGGQVEQYF. CDR3 coding DNA: TGTGCCACCCGAGCGGGAGGGCAAGTCGAGCAGTACTTC.

In its sample, this clone was seen a few times. The chain combines TRBV11-3 with TRBJ2-1, with a tentative D call TRBD1 (5 bases). Trimming removed 6 bases from V and 8 bases from J, with 14 bases in between. The CDR3 is 13 amino acids. The germline V gene has CDR1 SGHNT and CDR2 YENEEA. CDR3 residues: CASSSHRGHEQFF. Here the CDR3 DNA reads TGTGCCAGCAGTTCTCATAGGGGCCATGAGCAGTTCTTC.

This clone has only one observation. This chain uses TRBV11-2 with TRBJ2-5, with TRBD2 matching 9 bases. The CDR3 length is 17 residues. The V gene's germline CDR1 is SGHAT and CDR2 FQNNGV. V lost 4 bases, J lost 0 bases, and 9 bases stayed unmatched. The CDR3 protein is CASSWRLAEPYQETQYF. The CDR3 region has the DNA TGTGCCAGCAGCTGGAGACTAGCGGAACCGTACCAAGAGACCCAGTACTTC.

The V gene is TRBV27, the J gene TRBJ1-6; 11 bases fit TRBD1. Germline loops: CDR1 MNHEY, CDR2 SMNVEV (reference sequence). J lost 9 bases, V lost 0 bases, and 13 bases had no gene match. The CDR3 covers 19 residues. CDR3 protein: CASSLSPPSGQGVTSPLHF. In DNA, the CDR3 is TGTGCCAGCAGTTTATCTCCGCCATCGGGACAGGGGGTAACTTCACCCCTCCACTTT.

DNA for the CDR3: TGTGCCAGCAGCCCCGGACTAGCGGGTTACAATGAGCAGTTCTTC. It codes for CASSPGLAGYNEQFF. V and J are TRBV11-3 and TRBJ2-1; 11 bases are a match to TRBD2. The CDR3 loop spans 15 amino acids. Germline V gives CDR1 SGHNT, CDR2 YENEEA. Unmatched junction bases numbered 4, after V lost 5 bases and J lost 4 bases.

This clone was observed once. The chain combines TRBV6-1 with TRBJ2-3; D might be TRBD1 (6 bases). Germline CDR1 MNHNS, CDR2 SASEGT. Trimming shortened V by 2 bases and J by 3 bases, and 15 bases separated the two germline ends. The CDR3 has 16 residues. Here the CDR3 reads CASSEHSGTPTDTQYF. The CDR3 coding sequence is TGTGCCAGCAGTGAACATTCCGGGACACCAACAGATACGCAGTATTTT.

The V call is TRBV6-5, the J call TRBJ1-1; tentative D call: TRBD1 (5 bases). The CDR3 sequence is 12 residues long. V dropped 8 bases and J dropped 3 bases, with 10 bases sitting between them. Germline CDR1 MNHEY, CDR2 SVGAGI. The CDR3 nucleotides read TGTGCCAGCTGGCGGGGGGACACTGAAGCTTTCTTT. Its translation: CASWRGDTEAFF.

This chain uses TRBV6-6 with TRBJ2-7, with 8 positions matching TRBD1. The V gene end was trimmed by 6 bases and the J gene end by 2 bases; junction bases not matched to a gene: 6. Germline loops: CDR1 MNHNY, CDR2 SVGAGI (reference sequence). This CDR3 is built from 14 residues. DNA of the CDR3: TGTGCCAGCAGAGATACAGGGGGAGCCTACGAGCAGTACTTC. Its protein is CASRDTGGAYEQYF.

CDR3 sequence (DNA): TGTGCCAGCAGCATAGGACAGGGATACTACGAGCAGTACTTC. This sequence encodes CASSIGQGYYEQYF. The V gene is TRBV9, the J gene TRBJ2-7; TRBD1 matches 8 bases. This CDR3 is 14 amino acids long. CDR1 is SGDLS, CDR2 YYNGEE, per germline. The ends lost 4 bases at V and 3 bases at J; junction bases unmatched: 6.